This entry describes one T cell receptor beta chain. This entry is derived from a study of blood T cell repertoires in COVID-19. The overall study: Sources were T cells, B-cell-depleted T cells, or PBMCs; the material itself was cDNA or gDNA.

The authors' processing: Scientists estimated how many nucleated cells there were by amplifying reference gene primers. Profiled with immunoSEQ multiplex PCR; TCRdb holds only in-frame clones, not every one. Clonal size and the V and J genes are those of that table, whereas D and trimming came from the DNA. The table records about half a million clones, 80% to 90% of them present only once. This TCR derives from a human donor in a cohort sampled during active COVID-19. The specimen sequenced was peripheral blood.

The CDR3 sequence is CASSRRTGSGQPQHF. The CDR3, as DNA: TGTGCCAGCAGTCGTCGGACAGGGTCAGGTCAGCCCCAGCATTTT. V and J are TRBV28 and TRBJ1-5; the match to TRBD1 covers 8 bases. Trimming took 5 bases from V and 6 from J; bases not matched to a gene: 9. Germline V gives CDR1 MDHEN, CDR2 SYDVKM. The CDR3 length is 15 residues.